Following are 24 T cell receptor beta chains from one sample sequenced in a study of blood T cell repertoires in COVID-19. The assay was immunoSEQ multiplex PCR, and TCRdb's table has in-frame clones only and misses some. The sample has roughly 120,000 clones; almost 80% are singletons. The sample comprised peripheral blood. The receptors were sampled from a woman older than 75 with active or convalescent COVID-19.

The chain is built from TRBV19 and TRBJ1-5; 10 bases match TRBD1. Germline V gene lookup returns CDR1 LNHDA and CDR2 SQIVND (reference sequence). J was trimmed by 5 bases and V by 6 bases; bases with no gene match: 7. The CDR3 covers 15 residues. In nucleotides, the CDR3 is TGTGCCAGTAGGTTCCGGGACAGGGGCCATCAGCCCCAGCATTTT. Its translation: CASRFRDRGHQPQHF.

This clone was seen many times. This chain connects TRBV5-1 to TRBJ1-1, with D perhaps TRBD1 (5 bases). Germline V lookup: CDR1 SGHRS, CDR2 YFSETQ. This CDR3 is 13 amino acids long. The ends were cut back, 0 bases at V and 8 bases at J, with 11 bases in the middle. The CDR3 sequence: CASSLGGKAEAFF. CDR3 sequence (DNA): TGCGCCAGCAGCTTGGGGGGCAAGGCCGAAGCTTTCTTT. Full variable domain (remainder filled in from reference TRBV5-1 and TRBJ1-1): KAGVTQTPRYLIKTRGQQVTLSCSPISGHRSVSWYQQTPGQGLQFLFEYFSETQRNKGNFPGRFSGRQFSNSRSEMNVSTLELGDSALYLCASSLGGKAEAFFGQGTRLTVV.

This chain links TRBV3-1 (or the pseudogene TRBV3-2) with TRBJ2-1; 8 positions match TRBD2. The CDR3 contains 16 residues. In germline, CDR1 is LGHDT, CDR2 YNNKEL (reference sequence). The trim removed 4 bases at V and 7 bases at J, leaving 12 bases unmatched. CDR3 nucleotides: TGTGCCAGCAGCCTTGCCGATCTAGCGGGTAGGAATGAGCAGTTCTTC. Its protein product is CASSLADLAGRNEQFF.

This clone was observed a single time. J is TRBJ2-5 and V is TRBV24-1, with D perhaps TRBD1 (5 bases). Trimming left V 1 base short and J 2 bases short, with 10 bases between. The CDR3 length is 15 residues. Germline V gene lookup returns CDR1 KGHDR and CDR2 SFDVKD. The CDR3 region has the DNA TGTGCCACCAGTGATTTTATGGGGCAGCAAGAGACCCAGTACTTC. Encoded protein: CATSDFMGQQETQYF.

The chain employs TRBV7-9 and TRBJ2-2; 11 bases agree with TRBD2. The CDR3 spans 16 residues. The J segment lost 5 bases and the V segment lost 4 bases, leaving 6 bases of the junction unmatched. Germline-derived CDR1 and CDR2 are SEHNR and FQNEAQ (reference sequence). CDR3 loop: CASSYPSGRWTGELFF. The CDR3 DNA is TGTGCCAGCAGCTACCCTAGCGGGAGGTGGACCGGGGAGCTGTTTTTT.

This chain joins TRBV5-8 and TRBJ2-1, with D hard to call. Germline V gene lookup returns CDR1 SGHTS and CDR2 YDEGEE. CDR3 length: 15 amino acids. Trimming removed 3 bases from V and 0 bases from J, with 10 bases in between. CDR3 amino acids: CASSSAVSSYNEQFF. The CDR3 DNA reads TGTGCCAGCAGCTCCGCGGTTAGCTCCTACAATGAGCAGTTCTTC.

The rearrangement uses TRBV5-1 and TRBJ1-2; 8 nucleotides agree with TRBD1. This CDR3 spans 13 amino acids. V lost 6 bases, J lost 6 bases, and 7 bases stayed unmatched. From germline, CDR1 is SGHRS and CDR2 YFSETQ. CDR3 nucleotides: TGCGCCAGCAACGAGGACAGGGACCATGGCTACACCTTC. Protein product: CASNEDRDHGYTF.

This chain links TRBV6-1 with TRBJ2-7; perhaps TRBD2 as D (5 bases). Germline CDR1 reads MNHNS; CDR2 reads SASEGT. V was clipped by 1 base and J by 0 bases, with 10 bases between them. This CDR3 is 15 amino acids long. The CDR3 here is CASSEGQRSSYEQYF. DNA for the CDR3: TGTGCCAGCAGTGAAGGCCAGCGGAGCTCCTACGAGCAGTACTTC.

The genes are TRBV5-6 and TRBJ1-6; D is unresolved. In germline, CDR1 is SGHDT, CDR2 YYEEEE. The CDR3 is 14 amino acids. V lost 1 base and J 1 base, leaving 3 bases between the germline ends. In DNA, the CDR3 is TGTGCCAGCAGCTTGTCATCCTATAATTCACCCCTCCACTTT. Protein sequence: CASSLSSYNSPLHF.

This rearrangement joins TRBV7-9 to TRBJ1-1; TRBD1 matches at 8 bases. Germline values: CDR1 SEHNR, CDR2 FQNEAQ (reference sequence). Germline trimming cut 7 bases from V and 0 bases from J; bases unmatched to any gene: 1. CDR3 length equals 13 residues. This CDR3 reads CASKTGVNTEAFF. As DNA, the CDR3 is TGTGCCAGCAAGACAGGGGTGAACACTGAAGCTTTCTTT.

The gene calls are TRBV27 and TRBJ2-1, with TRBD2 identical over 11 bases. After removal of 6 bases from V and 0 bases from J, the junction contained 4 bases not matched to a gene. In germline, CDR1 is MNHEY, CDR2 SMNVEV (reference sequence). The CDR3 has 16 residues. This CDR3 reads CASRGLAVSSYNEQFF. The CDR3 nucleotides are TGTGCCAGCAGGGGACTAGCGGTTAGCTCCTACAATGAGCAGTTCTTC.

The CDR3 here is CASSSTTGGSNQPQHF. The CDR3 DNA sequence: TGTGCCAGCTCATCTACCACAGGTGGAAGCAATCAGCCCCAGCATTTT. The chain has TRBV18 and TRBJ1-5; D may be TRBD1 (5 bases). The CDR3 runs 16 residues. CDR1 and CDR2 from the germline V gene are KGHSH and LQKENI. Deletions cut 5 bases from V and 1 base from J, with 15 bases between.

This chain connects TRBV5-8 to TRBJ1-2; 9 bases align to TRBD1. Germline lookup yields CDR1 SGHTS and CDR2 YDEGEE. V lost 6 bases to trimming and J lost 8 bases; unmatched junction nucleotides: 14. The CDR3 covers 15 residues. The chain's CDR3 is CASTSWDRVEGGYTF. In DNA form, the CDR3 reads TGTGCCAGCACGTCATGGGACAGGGTGGAAGGCGGCTACACCTTC.

The genes are TRBV13 and TRBJ2-3; D not resolved. Germline values: CDR1 PRHDT, CDR2 FYEKMQ (reference sequence). The V and J ends lost 0 bases and 2 bases respectively, with 12 bases between them. The CDR3 has 16 residues. The DNA of the CDR3 is TGTGCCAGCAGCTTAGGCCCACAGCAAATCACAGATACGCAGTATTTT. As protein: CASSLGPQQITDTQYF.

This clone was detected only once. The V gene is TRBV5-1, the J gene TRBJ1-6; unclear D gene. The CDR3 extends over 15 amino acids. The V end lost 1 base, the J end lost 6 bases, and 11 bases lay between the germline ends. Germline values: CDR1 SGHRS, CDR2 YFSETQ. The CDR3 region is CASSLNPGGNSPLHF. In nucleotides, the CDR3 is TGCGCCAGCAGCTTGAATCCCGGCGGTAATTCACCCCTCCACTTT.

This clone was observed a handful of times. The chain couples TRBV30 to TRBJ1-5; 9 nucleotides agree with TRBD1. V lost 7 bases and J lost 7; bases outside the gene matches: 8. This CDR3 has 13 amino acids. The germline V gene encodes CDR1 GTSNPN and CDR2 SVGIG (reference sequence). For the CDR3, the DNA is TGTGCCTACTCGGGACAGGGCTGGCAGCCCCAGCATTTT. Translated, it gives CAYSGQGWQPQHF.

The chain is built from TRBV19 and TRBJ2-1; 7 bases are shared with TRBD2. The germline gives CDR1 LNHDA, CDR2 SQIVND (reference sequence). The CDR3 consists of 16 residues. V was pared by 5 bases and J by 12 bases, with 19 bases of the junction left unmatched. The CDR3 loop reads CASSPAGLVGTLVQFF. CDR3 coding DNA: TGTGCCAGTAGTCCAGCGGGGCTAGTTGGGACCCTGGTGCAGTTCTTC.

The V gene is TRBV28, the J gene TRBJ2-5, with 8 positions matching TRBD1. The germline V gene has CDR1 MDHEN and CDR2 SYDVKM. The CDR3 has 15 residues. Trimming took 6 bases from V and 0 from J; bases not matched to a gene: 6. The DNA of the CDR3 is TGTGCCAGCAGGGTATTGGACAGGGACCAAGAGACCCAGTACTTC. Translated, it gives CASRVLDRDQETQYF.

The CDR3 nucleotides read TGTGCCAGCACCATAGCGGGGATACAGGGTTGGGGTGAAAAACTGTTTTTT. Encoded protein: CASTIAGIQGWGEKLFF. The V and J genes are TRBV7-9 and TRBJ1-4, with D tentatively TRBD1 (6 bases). Trimming took off 7 bases at V and 7 bases at J, with 25 bases between the two ends. Germline-derived CDR1 and CDR2 are SEHNR and FQNEAQ (reference sequence). There are 17 residues in the CDR3.

The V gene is TRBV6-2 or TRBV6-3, the J gene TRBJ2-7; TRBD1 is a possible D gene (5 bases). Germline CDR1 reads MNHEY; CDR2 reads SVGEGT. V was cut by 0 bases and J by 3 bases, with 15 bases left in between. The CDR3 has 16 residues. The CDR3 nucleotides read TGTGCCAGCAGTTACTCGCTAGGGGTCACTTACTACGAGCAGTACTTC. As protein: CASSYSLGVTYYEQYF.

V is TRBV27 and J is TRBJ1-2; no clear D. CDR1 MNHEY and CDR2 SMNVEV come from the germline V gene (reference sequence). The CDR3 totals 11 residues. V shed 11 bases and J shed 7 bases, with 14 bases lying between them. Written as DNA, the CDR3 is TGTGCCGGAAGACATCTGTTTGGCTACACCTTC. Its protein is CAGRHLFGYTF.

The chain has TRBV5-1 and TRBJ1-5; TRBD1 matches at 7 bases. Losses at the gene ends were 2 bases for V and 6 bases for J; bases not matched to a gene: 2. The germline V gene encodes CDR1 SGHRS and CDR2 YFSETQ. The CDR3 is made up of 13 amino acids. The CDR3 DNA reads TGCGCCAGCAGCTTAAACAGGGGTCAGCCCCAGCATTTT. Protein: CASSLNRGQPQHF. The full variable domain, in which reference TRBV5-1 and TRBJ1-5 provide the parts outside the CDR3, is KAGVTQTPRYLIKTRGQQVTLSCSPISGHRSVSWYQQTPGQGLQFLFEYFSETQRNKGNFPGRFSGRQFSNSRSEMNVSTLELGDSALYLCASSLNRGQPQHFGDGTRLSIL.

This chain links TRBV5-1 with TRBJ1-1, with 8 nucleotides matching TRBD1. The V gene's germline CDR1 is SGHRS and CDR2 YFSETQ. The CDR3 has 17 residues. V lost 1 base to trimming and J lost 6 bases; unmatched junction nucleotides: 14. CDR3 in amino acids: CASSLNPRGRPTSEAFF. In DNA form, the CDR3 reads TGCGCCAGCAGCTTGAATCCCAGGGGGCGTCCTACCTCTGAAGCTTTCTTT.

This rearrangement joins TRBV20-1 to TRBJ2-2; tentatively, D is TRBD2 (6 bases). The CDR3 is 15 residues long. V was clipped by 3 bases and J by 7 bases, with 18 bases between them. Germline V gives CDR1 DFQATT, CDR2 SNEGSKA (reference sequence). CDR3 DNA sequence: TGCAGTGCTAGTCCCACTAGCCCTCGGAGCGGGGAGCTGTTTTTT. Translated, it gives CSASPTSPRSGELFF.